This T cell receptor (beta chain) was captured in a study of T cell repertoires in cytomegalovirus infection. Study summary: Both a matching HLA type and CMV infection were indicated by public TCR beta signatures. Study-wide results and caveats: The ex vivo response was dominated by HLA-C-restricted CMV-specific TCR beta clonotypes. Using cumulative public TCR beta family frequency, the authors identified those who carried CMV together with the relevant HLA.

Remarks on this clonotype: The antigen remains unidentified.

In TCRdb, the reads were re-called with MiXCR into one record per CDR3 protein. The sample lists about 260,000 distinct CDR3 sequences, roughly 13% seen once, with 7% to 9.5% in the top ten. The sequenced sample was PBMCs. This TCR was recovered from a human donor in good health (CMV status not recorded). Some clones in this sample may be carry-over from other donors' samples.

In nucleotides, the CDR3 is TGCAGTGCGGCTAGCGGGCGGGAAACTACAGATACGCAGTATTTT. Its translation is CSAASGRETTDTQYF. The V and J genes are TRBV20-1 and TRBJ2-3, with 8 bases that match TRBD2. Germline CDR1 DFQATT, CDR2 SNEGSKA (reference sequence). The CDR3 has 15 amino acids. With V trimmed by 6 bases and J by 3 bases, 11 bases remained unmatched.